This TCR beta chain stems from a study of CD8+ T cells in alopecia areata. The authors extracted RNA and reverse transcribed it into cDNA as the sequencing template. Sequencing was performed with immunoSEQ multiplex PCR; in TCRdb, only in-frame clones are kept and a portion is missing. The sample lists some 170,000 clones, around 60% seen once, with about 15% in the top ten. Trimming removed 4 bases from V and 4 bases from J; junction bases left unmatched: 19. Germline-derived CDR1 and CDR2 are SGDLS and YYNGEE. This CDR3 spans 19 amino acids. The specimen was CD4+ T cells sorted from blood, collected at week 0. The chain uses TRBV9 and TRBJ2-2; TRBD1 aligns across 7 bases. The sequence was collected from a human donor with alopecia areata. The CDR3 coding sequence is TGTGCCAGCAGCTATAGCCGGAACAGGGGAGCCGCGACCACCGGGGAGCTGTTTTTT. Residues: CASSYSRNRGAATTGELFF.